This TCR beta chain was captured by sequencing in a study of blood T cell repertoires in COVID-19. Study details: COVID-19 samples, acute and convalescent, were from the United States, Italy and Spain. T cells, B-cell-depleted T cells, or PBMCs supplied cDNA or gDNA.

Method: immunoSEQ multiplex PCR; TCRdb's copy keeps in-frame clones and lacks some. The data show about 56,000 clones, roughly nine tenths seen once. Between the trimmed V and J ends, which lost 4 bases and 4 bases, there was a span of 10 bases. This CDR3 spans 13 amino acids. This TCR came from a woman aged 55 to 70 with COVID-19, enrolled during active disease. The sequenced sample consisted of peripheral blood. This chain uses TRBV12-3 or TRBV12-4 with TRBJ1-1; possible D gene TRBD1, 5 bases. The CDR3, as DNA: TGTGCCAGCAGTTCGGGGGGTGGCACTGAAGCTTTCTTT. Protein: CASSSGGGTEAFF.